This T cell receptor beta chain was retrieved from a study of response to subunit inactivated influenza vaccine. Study-wide results and limits: There was a suggestion from the authors that each seasonal influenza vaccination recruits few new T cells.

In the case of this clonotype: What it binds is unknown.

The germline CDR1 and CDR2 sequences are SGHVS and FNYEAQ. This CDR3 comprises 14 residues. The V gene lost 3 bases and the J gene lost 4 bases, with 11 bases spanning the gap. Via MiXCR, TCRdb re-called the RT-PCR reads, giving one row per CDR3 protein. The repertoire holds about 650,000 distinct CDR3 sequences, with about 14% as singletons. This TCR was recovered from a man over 45 who received an inactivated influenza vaccine. Material: PBMCs from blood, obtained less than 15 days before vaccination. This sequence joins TRBV7-6 and TRBJ2-3, with D perhaps TRBD1 (6 bases). Written as DNA, the CDR3 is TGTGCCAGCAGCTTCAGGACAGTTGCAGATACGCAGTATTTT. It translates to CASSFRTVADTQYF.